This T cell receptor beta chain was retrieved from a study of T-cell reconstitution after alpha-beta-depleted transplantation in children. Unique molecular identifiers were built into the TCRbeta library. TCRdb re-called the PCR reads through MiXCR, storing one row per CDR3 protein. The sample has 170,000 or so distinct CDR3 sequences; over 5.5% are singletons. In this sample, this clonotype turned up many times. V was clipped by 5 bases and J by 4 bases; unmatched bases: 5. The CDR3 loop spans 15 amino acids. The receptor was derived from a human donor who donated a stem cell graft to a child with Wiskott-Aldrich syndrome. Sample: PBMCs from the stem cell graft donor, taken from the stem cell graft. The chain has TRBV12-3 or TRBV12-4 and TRBJ2-5, with 12 bases lining up with TRBD2. CDR3 in DNA: TGTGCCAGCAGTCCTCTAGCGGGAGGGGCAGAGACCCAGTACTTC. Its translation is CASSPLAGGAETQYF.